The sequence of this T cell receptor (beta chain) was determined in a study of shared clonotypes between healthy human individuals (TCRdb year 2020). In terms of the full investigation: A couple of women and a few men aged 18 to 49 years were included in the cohort. Blood TCR repertoires of about 5 healthy adults were deeply sequenced to estimate repertoire size and the extent of clonotype sharing between individuals. Each donor's leukapheresis produced roughly between roughly 0.94 and 9.5 billion PBMCs. To increase sequencing depth and limit assay-specific biases, TCR repertoire library preparation and sequencing were carried out by different laboratories using diverse techniques. For each donor, CD4 naive and CD4 memory were each given three plates, CD8 naive was given two plates, and CD8 memory was given one plate.

TCR CDR3 regions were amplified from genomic DNA by multiplex PCR using the deep immunoSEQ assay. Genomic DNA extracted from each cell subset was distributed evenly over all wells of several immunoSEQ 96-well plates, and each plate served as one replicate. For sorted subsets, each replicate PCR was loaded with about 0.2 ug genomic DNA, equivalent to about 30,000 T cell genomes. Purified libraries were measured with a Qubit 3.0 fluorometer, size-checked on a Bioanalyzer 2100, and measured again with the KAPA Library Quantification kit. Each immunoSEQ 96-well plate was sequenced on its own single-read 150-cycle Illumina NextSeq 550 flow cell. The published analysis was carried out like this. Because only junctional sequences without quality scores were contained in the immunoSEQ output, filtering matching that applied to full-length reads could not be performed. To assign V/J genes and CDR3, sequences were annotated against IMGT germline references using PyIR, a Python wrapper for IgBLAST v1.9. Any read was removed if the V/J assignment was weak (E-value above 1e-6), the CDR3 was missing, or the read contained stop codons, out-of-frame junctions, or ambiguous translated residues. A V3J clonotype was defined by an identical inferred V gene, J gene, and CDR3 amino acid sequence. Percentage overlap between repertoires was computed as shared unique clonotypes divided by the size of the smaller repertoire. Repertoire richness was assessed with RTK rarefaction, the Chao1 estimator, and Recon v2.1 estimates of unobserved clonotypes. Generation probabilities for all TCRbeta clonotypes obtained by the gDNA method from a handful of donors were computed using OLGA. This is the immuneACCESS table as TCRdb keeps it, with only in-frame sequences that have V and J called. A part of the clones is gone; compared with another copy, unresolved V genes explain less than half, and the rest is unexplained. For V, J and clone size, that table is used; D and trimming come from the DNA. Here the sample has about 600,000 clones; 97% occur a single time. In total, the top ten clones hold 0.057% of the sample.

Donors were healthy HIV-negative adults with no recently reported acute infections or vaccinations. All donors were Caucasian adults living in Nashville, Tennessee, USA. Magnetic negative selection was used to enrich CD4+ T cells, after which naive cells were positively selected on CD45RA and the negative fraction became the memory subset. Blood was collected by leukapheresis, and PBMCs were isolated by Ficoll-Histopaque density gradient centrifugation and then cryopreserved in liquid nitrogen vapor phase. Analytical flow cytometry was used to check the purity and quantity of every magnetically sorted T cell population. Genomic DNA was isolated from each sorted fraction and quantified by UV absorbance on a Nanodrop 2000c. Of note for this clone: The antigen it recognizes is unknown. No base quality values were provided; no much bigger clone lies one nucleotide off. The same CDR3 is also encoded by other DNA sequences in this sample.

What the study reported, not specific to this receptor: Based on pairwise subsampling, the degree of clonotype sharing among donors was expected to be affected by sequencing depth. Larger estimated clonotype richness was generally found for naive subsets than for memory subsets. Sampling was restricted to blood, and TCR repertoires in tissue are likely to differ from TCR repertoires in blood. Even with the large sequencing depth, rarefaction of the sorted-subset datasets indicated that sequencing was incomplete. Compared with non-shared clonotypes, the clonotypes found in all four sorted-subset donors had higher generation probabilities. About 5% of naive CD4, more than 3% of naive CD8, roughly 2.4% of memory CD4, and less than 0.45% of memory CD8 clonotypes were shared across several donors. Because the study included a small number of donors, the genetic and exposure-history diversity represented was limited.

The sequenced sample was naive CD4+ T cells sorted from blood. The sample's cell subset or site label is to be understood as: CD45RA+ positively selected. This TCR was recovered from a woman aged 25 to 39 in good health.

The CDR3 has the sequence CASSYSGGQETQYF. Here is the DNA: TGTGCCAGCAGTTACTCAGGGGGCCAAGAGACCCAGTACTTC. Recombination joined TRBV6-5 with TRBJ2-5; TRBD1 is perhaps the D gene, given 6 matching bases. Trimming costs V 0 bases and J 1 base, and their ends lie 6 bases apart. Via the germline V gene, CDR1 is MNHEY and CDR2 SVGAGI. The CDR3 spans 14 residues, from the cysteine through the phenylalanine. The entry retains the CDR3 DNA only, 42 bases that are in frame from base 1.